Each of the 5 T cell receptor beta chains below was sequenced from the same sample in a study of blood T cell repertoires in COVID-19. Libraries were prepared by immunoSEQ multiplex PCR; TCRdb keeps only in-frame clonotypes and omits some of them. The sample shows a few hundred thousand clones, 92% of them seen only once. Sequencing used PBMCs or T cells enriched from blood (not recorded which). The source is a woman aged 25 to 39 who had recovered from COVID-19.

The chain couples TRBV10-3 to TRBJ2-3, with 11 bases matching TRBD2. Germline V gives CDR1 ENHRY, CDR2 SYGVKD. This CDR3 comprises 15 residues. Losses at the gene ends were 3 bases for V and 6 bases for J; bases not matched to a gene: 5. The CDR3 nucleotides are TGTGCCATCAGTGATACTAGCGGGAGAGCGGATACGCAGTATTTT. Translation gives CAISDTSGRADTQYF.

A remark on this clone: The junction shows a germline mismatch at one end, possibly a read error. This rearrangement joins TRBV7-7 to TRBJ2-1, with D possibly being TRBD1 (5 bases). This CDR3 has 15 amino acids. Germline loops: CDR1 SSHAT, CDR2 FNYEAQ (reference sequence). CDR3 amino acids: CASSLGYQGGNEQFF. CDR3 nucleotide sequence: TGTGCTAGCAGCTTAGGTTATCAGGGCGGTAATGAGCAGTTCTTC.

CDR3 DNA: TGTGCCAGCAGCCAAGGTCCCGGGGTATATGAGCAGTTCTTC. Translation gives CASSQGPGVYEQFF. The chain carries TRBV3-1 (or the pseudogene TRBV3-2) and TRBJ2-1; D may be TRBD2 (5 bases). The germline gives CDR1 LGHDT, CDR2 YNNKEL (reference sequence). Trimming removed 1 base at V and 8 bases at J, with 12 bases between. The CDR3 extends over 14 amino acids.

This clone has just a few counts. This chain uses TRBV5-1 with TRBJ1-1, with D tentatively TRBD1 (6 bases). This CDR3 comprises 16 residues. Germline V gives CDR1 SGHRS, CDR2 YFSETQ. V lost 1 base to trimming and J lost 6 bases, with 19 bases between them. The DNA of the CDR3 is TGCGCCAGCAGCTTGAGGTTACAGGGAAGTGGGGCTGAAGCTTTCTTT. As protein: CASSLRLQGSGAEAFF. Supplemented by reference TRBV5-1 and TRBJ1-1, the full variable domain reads KAGVTQTPRYLIKTRGQQVTLSCSPISGHRSVSWYQQTPGQGLQFLFEYFSETQRNKGNFPGRFSGRQFSNSRSEMNVSTLELGDSALYLCASSLRLQGSGAEAFFGQGTRLTVV.

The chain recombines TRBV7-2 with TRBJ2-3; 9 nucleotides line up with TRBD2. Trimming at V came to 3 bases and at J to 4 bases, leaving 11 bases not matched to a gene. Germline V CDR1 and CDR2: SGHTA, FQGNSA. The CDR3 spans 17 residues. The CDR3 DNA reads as TGTGCCAGCAGCTTTAGCGGGGGACGGGGGGTCCCAGATACGCAGTATTTT. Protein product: CASSFSGGRGVPDTQYF.